The next 17 T cell receptor beta chains were all read from a single sample in a study of T cell responses to AZD1222 COVID-19 vaccine. The repertoire was sequenced with immunoSEQ multiplex PCR; TCRdb's copy has only in-frame clones and lacks some. The sample consists of about 120,000 clones, approximately 85% of them appearing once. Sequencing used peripheral blood, obtained on day 0 of AZD1222 vaccination. The receptors were sampled from an adult in good health.

The chain links TRBV5-1 to TRBJ1-1; TRBD1 aligns across 9 bases. J lost 1 base, V lost 7 bases, and 8 bases had no gene match. CDR3 length: 15 amino acids. The germline gives CDR1 SGHRS, CDR2 YFSETQ. As DNA, the CDR3 is TGCGCCAGCCGCGGGACAGGGATGGGGAACACTGAAGCTTTCTTT. It specifies CASRGTGMGNTEAFF. Combining the CDR3 with reference TRBV5-1 and TRBJ1-1 gives the whole variable domain KAGVTQTPRYLIKTRGQQVTLSCSPISGHRSVSWYQQTPGQGLQFLFEYFSETQRNKGNFPGRFSGRQFSNSRSEMNVSTLELGDSALYLCASRGTGMGNTEAFFGQGTRLTVV.

The V call is TRBV21-1, the J call TRBJ1-4. TRBV21-1 is designated a pseudogene. The CDR3 has 15 residues. The CDR3 region has the DNA TGTGCCAGCAGCAAAGCGACCGGGCATAATGAAAAACTGTTTTTT. Amino acids: CASSKATGHNEKLFF.

The chain couples TRBV2 to TRBJ1-5; D uncertain. V was trimmed by 4 bases and J by 4 bases, leaving 11 bases between them. Germline CDR1 is SNHLY and CDR2 is FYNNEI. The CDR3 has 14 residues. The CDR3 protein is CASSGGLINQPQHF. As DNA, the CDR3 is TGTGCCAGCAGTGGGGGTTTAATTAATCAGCCCCAGCATTTT.

CDR3 in DNA: TGTGCCAGCAGCGGGGGGGCCCACAATGAGCAGTTCTTC. Protein: CASSGGAHNEQFF. The chain uses TRBV3-1 (or the pseudogene TRBV3-2) and TRBJ2-1; possible D gene TRBD2, 7 bases. The CDR3 contains 13 residues. Trimming took 5 bases from V and 5 from J, leaving 10 bases between them. The germline V gene encodes CDR1 LGHDT and CDR2 YNNKEL (reference sequence).

The chain has TRBV5-1 and TRBJ1-6, with D possibly TRBD1 on 5 matching bases. V lost 3 bases and J 5 bases, leaving 18 bases between the germline ends. Germline lookup yields CDR1 SGHRS and CDR2 YFSETQ. This CDR3 has 17 amino acids. The CDR3 DNA reads as TGCGCCAGCAGCTCCAGGGTCATAACGGCCAATAATTCACCCCTCCACTTT. It encodes CASSSRVITANNSPLHF.

The chain carries TRBV12-5 and TRBJ1-1; D is unresolved. CDR1 is LGHNT, CDR2 FRNRAP, per germline. This CDR3 contains 12 residues. The germline V and J ends were trimmed by 3 bases and 7 bases, with 9 bases remaining between them. CDR3 protein: CASGFSVDEAFF. CDR3 nucleotide sequence: TGTGCTAGTGGTTTCTCGGTGGATGAAGCTTTCTTT.

The chain carries TRBV7-2 and TRBJ2-3; no definite D call. The CDR3 extends over 14 amino acids. Germline lookup yields CDR1 SGHTA and CDR2 FQGNSA. Trimming left V 2 bases short and J 1 base short, with 7 bases between. CDR3 sequence: CASSLIPGTDTQYF. CDR3 nucleotides: TGTGCCAGCAGCTTAATCCCGGGCACAGATACGCAGTATTTT. The variable domain in full, with the rest retrieved from reference TRBV7-2 and TRBJ2-3, is GAGVSQSPSNKVTEKGKDVELRCDPISGHTALYWYRQSLGQGLEFLIYFQGNSAPDKSGLPSDRFSAERTGGSVSTLTIQRTQQEDSAVYLCASSLIPGTDTQYFGPGTRLTVL.

This chain joins TRBV5-1 and TRBJ1-1; D unresolved. V lost 2 bases and J 1 base, leaving 9 bases between the germline ends. The CDR3 has 14 residues. CDR1 is SGHRS and CDR2 is YFSETQ in the germline V gene. The CDR3 sequence is CASSFLTPNTEAFF. The CDR3 bases are TGCGCCAGCAGCTTTTTGACACCGAACACTGAAGCTTTCTTT.

The chain is built from TRBV3-1 (or the pseudogene TRBV3-2) and TRBJ1-1; tentative D call: TRBD1 (6 bases). The germline V gene encodes CDR1 LGHDT and CDR2 YNNKEL (reference sequence). The V end lost 2 bases, the J end lost 8 bases, and 12 bases lay between the germline ends. The CDR3 totals 13 residues. The CDR3 region is CASSQRIQGEAFF. The CDR3 DNA reads as TGTGCCAGCAGCCAACGAATCCAGGGGGAAGCTTTCTTT.

The rearrangement joins TRBV6-4 to TRBJ1-6, with D unresolved. The CDR3 totals 13 residues. With 2 bases removed from V and 5 bases from J, the gap between germline ends came to 4 bases. Germline CDR1 is MRHNA and CDR2 is SNTAGT. This CDR3 is CASSDRDNSPLHF. In DNA, the CDR3 is TGTGCCAGCAGTGACAGGGATAATTCACCCCTCCACTTT.

V usage is TRBV5-1 and J usage is TRBJ1-3; 9 bases are a match to TRBD1. Germline loops: CDR1 SGHRS, CDR2 YFSETQ. The CDR3 extends over 16 amino acids. J gave up 3 bases and V 0 bases, and 4 bases lay outside the gene matches. This CDR3 is CASSLVGTGYGNTIYF. The CDR3 DNA sequence: TGCGCCAGCAGCTTGGTAGGGACAGGGTATGGAAACACCATATATTTT.

The chain is built from TRBV19 and TRBJ1-2; D is perhaps TRBD1 (6 bases). This CDR3 spans 13 amino acids. Germline assignment: CDR1 LNHDA and CDR2 SQIVND (reference sequence). V lost 3 bases to trimming and J lost 7 bases, with 12 bases between them. The CDR3 coding sequence is TGTGCCAGTAGTATTTATGGGGGCCGTGGCTACACCTTC. This gives the protein CASSIYGGRGYTF.

V gene TRBV7-2 combines with J gene TRBJ1-1; 7 bases align to TRBD1. Germline V gene lookup returns CDR1 SGHTA and CDR2 FQGNSA. Unmatched junction bases numbered 7, after V lost 1 base and J lost 8 bases. This CDR3 has 14 amino acids. The CDR3: CASSLGRTGEEAFF. CDR3 nucleotides: TGTGCCAGCAGCTTAGGGCGGACAGGAGAAGAAGCTTTCTTT.

The chain has TRBV11-3 and TRBJ1-4, with D perhaps matching TRBD1 (6 bases). CDR1 is SGHNT and CDR2 is YENEEA in the germline V gene. The CDR3 is 16 residues long. The V end was cut by 4 bases, the J end by 2 bases, with 14 bases between. The CDR3 bases are TGTGCCAGCAGCTATGGGGCCCAGGGGACTAATGAAAAACTGTTTTTT. Its protein product is CASSYGAQGTNEKLFF.

The J gene is TRBJ2-5, the V gene TRBV2, with a weak D call TRBD2 (5 bases). Deletions cut 6 bases from V and 4 bases from J, with 18 bases between. Germline V gives CDR1 SNHLY, CDR2 FYNNEI. This CDR3 is built from 15 residues. CDR3: CASSPWLARPETQYF. The CDR3 DNA sequence: TGTGCCAGCAGCCCCTGGCTAGCCCGCCCAGAGACCCAGTACTTC.

The gene calls are TRBV7-2 and TRBJ2-3, with D unresolved. The CDR3 has 15 amino acids. Germline V gene sequence: CDR1 SGHTA, CDR2 FQGNSA. The V end was cut by 4 bases, the J end by 6 bases, with 17 bases between. The CDR3 reads CASSSSRSTSDTQYF. CDR3 coding DNA: TGTGCCAGCAGCTCCTCGCGGAGCACGTCCGATACGCAGTATTTT.

The chain recombines TRBV7-9 with TRBJ2-1; D unresolved. Trimming removed 5 bases at V and 0 bases at J, with 11 bases between. CDR3 length: 15 residues. Germline CDR1 is SEHNR and CDR2 is FQNEAQ (reference sequence). CDR3 DNA: TGTGCCAGCAGCGGCGGCTCGAGCTCCTACAATGAGCAGTTCTTC. It specifies CASSGGSSSYNEQFF.